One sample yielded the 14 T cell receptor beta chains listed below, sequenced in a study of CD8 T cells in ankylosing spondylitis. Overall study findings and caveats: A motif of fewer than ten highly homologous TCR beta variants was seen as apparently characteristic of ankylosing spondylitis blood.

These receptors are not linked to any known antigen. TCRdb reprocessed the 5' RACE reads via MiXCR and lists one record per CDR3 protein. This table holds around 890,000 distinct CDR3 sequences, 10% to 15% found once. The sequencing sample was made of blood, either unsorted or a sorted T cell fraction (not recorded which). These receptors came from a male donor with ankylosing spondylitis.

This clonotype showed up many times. CDR3 coding DNA: TGTGCCAGCAGCGTAGGTCCCACTCACAGTCGGGAGACCCAGTACTTC. The encoded protein is CASSVGPTHSRETQYF. The chain combines TRBV9 with TRBJ2-5; D call uncertain. The CDR3 is 16 amino acids. Trimming shortened V by 0 bases and J by 5 bases, and 17 bases separated the two germline ends. Germline-derived CDR1 and CDR2 are SGDLS and YYNGEE. Variable domain in full (rest from reference TRBV9 and TRBJ2-5): DSGVTQTPKHLITATGQRVTLRCSPRSGDLSVYWYQQSLDQGLQFLIQYYNGEERAKGNILERFSAQQFPDLHSELNLSSLELGDSALYFCASSVGPTHSRETQYFGPGTRLLVL.

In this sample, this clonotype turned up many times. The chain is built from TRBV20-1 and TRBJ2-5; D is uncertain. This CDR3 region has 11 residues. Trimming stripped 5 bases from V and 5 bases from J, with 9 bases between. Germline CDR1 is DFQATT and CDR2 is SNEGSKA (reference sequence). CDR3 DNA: TGCAGTGCTCGGCCCTTTGAGACCCAGTACTTC. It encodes CSARPFETQYF.

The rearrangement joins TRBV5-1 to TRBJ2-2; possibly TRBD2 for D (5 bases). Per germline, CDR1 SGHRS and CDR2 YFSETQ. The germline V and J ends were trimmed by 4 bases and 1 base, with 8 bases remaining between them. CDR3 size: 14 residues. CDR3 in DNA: TGCGCCAGCAGCCACGGAGGGAACACCGGGGAGCTGTTTTTT. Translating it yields CASSHGGNTGELFF. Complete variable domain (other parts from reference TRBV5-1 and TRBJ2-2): KAGVTQTPRYLIKTRGQQVTLSCSPISGHRSVSWYQQTPGQGLQFLFEYFSETQRNKGNFPGRFSGRQFSNSRSEMNVSTLELGDSALYLCASSHGGNTGELFFGEGSRLTVL.

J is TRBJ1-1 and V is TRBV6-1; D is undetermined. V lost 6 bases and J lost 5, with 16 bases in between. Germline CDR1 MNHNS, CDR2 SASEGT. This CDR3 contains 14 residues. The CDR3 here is CASRRAGGSTEAFF. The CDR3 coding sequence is TGTGCCAGCAGGCGGGCAGGCGGGAGTACTGAAGCTTTCTTT.

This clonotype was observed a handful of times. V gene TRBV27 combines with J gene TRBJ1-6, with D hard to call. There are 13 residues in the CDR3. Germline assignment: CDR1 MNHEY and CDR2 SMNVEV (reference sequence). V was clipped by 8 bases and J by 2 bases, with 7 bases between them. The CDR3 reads CASARTYNSPLHF. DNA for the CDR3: TGTGCCAGCGCACGGACCTATAATTCACCCCTCCACTTT.

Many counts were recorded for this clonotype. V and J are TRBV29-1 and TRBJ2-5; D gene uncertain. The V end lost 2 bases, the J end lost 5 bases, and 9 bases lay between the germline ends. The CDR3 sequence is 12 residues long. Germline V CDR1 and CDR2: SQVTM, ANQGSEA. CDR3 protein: CSVERAAETQYF. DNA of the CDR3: TGCAGCGTTGAAAGGGCAGCGGAGACCCAGTACTTC.

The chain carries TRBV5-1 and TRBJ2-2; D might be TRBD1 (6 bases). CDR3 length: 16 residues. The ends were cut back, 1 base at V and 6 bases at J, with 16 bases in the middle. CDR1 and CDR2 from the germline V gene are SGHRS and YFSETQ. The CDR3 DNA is TGCGCCAGCAGCTTGAGGGCAGGGGTCCCTCCCGGGGAGCTGTTTTTT. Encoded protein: CASSLRAGVPPGELFF.

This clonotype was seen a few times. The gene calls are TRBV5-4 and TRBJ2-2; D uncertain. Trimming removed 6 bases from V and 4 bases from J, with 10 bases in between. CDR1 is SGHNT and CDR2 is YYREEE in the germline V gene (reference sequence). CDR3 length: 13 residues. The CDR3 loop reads CASTDWGTGELFF. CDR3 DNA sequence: TGTGCCAGCACCGATTGGGGCACCGGGGAGCTGTTTTTT.

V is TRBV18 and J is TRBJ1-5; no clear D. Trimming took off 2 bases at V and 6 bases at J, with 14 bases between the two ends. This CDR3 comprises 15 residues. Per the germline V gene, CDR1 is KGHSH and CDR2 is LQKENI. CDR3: CASSPDREPGQPQHF. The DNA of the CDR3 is TGTGCCAGCTCACCAGATCGGGAACCGGGTCAGCCCCAGCATTTT.

CDR3 DNA sequence: TGTGCCAGCAGCCTAGGACCGTCGGCTTTCTTT. Amino acid sequence: CASSLGPSAFF. The rearrangement uses TRBV3-1 and TRBJ1-1; no reliable D call. Between the trimmed V and J ends, which lost 4 bases and 11 bases, there was a span of 11 bases. This CDR3 contains 11 residues. Germline V gene sequence: CDR1 LGHDT, CDR2 YNNKEL (reference sequence).

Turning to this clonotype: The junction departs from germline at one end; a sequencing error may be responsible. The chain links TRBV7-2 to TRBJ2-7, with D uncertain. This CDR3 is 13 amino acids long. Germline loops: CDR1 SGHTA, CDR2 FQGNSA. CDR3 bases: TGTGCCAGCAGCCCCGACGGTGGAAGGTGGGCCAGTTTC. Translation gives CASSPDGGRWASF.

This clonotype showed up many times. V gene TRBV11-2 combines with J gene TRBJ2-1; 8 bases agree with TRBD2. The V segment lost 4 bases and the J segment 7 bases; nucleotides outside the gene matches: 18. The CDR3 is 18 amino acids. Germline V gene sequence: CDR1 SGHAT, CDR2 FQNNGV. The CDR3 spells CASSSISPREGFFNEQFF. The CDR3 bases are TGTGCCAGCAGCTCTATATCCCCCCGGGAGGGTTTCTTTAATGAGCAGTTCTTC.

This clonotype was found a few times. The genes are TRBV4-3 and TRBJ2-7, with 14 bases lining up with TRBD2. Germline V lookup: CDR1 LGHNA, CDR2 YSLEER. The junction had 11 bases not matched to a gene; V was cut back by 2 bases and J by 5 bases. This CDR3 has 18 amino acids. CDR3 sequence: CASSQRLAGGPFGDEQYF. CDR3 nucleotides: TGCGCCAGCAGCCAAAGACTAGCGGGAGGGCCTTTTGGTGACGAGCAGTACTTC.

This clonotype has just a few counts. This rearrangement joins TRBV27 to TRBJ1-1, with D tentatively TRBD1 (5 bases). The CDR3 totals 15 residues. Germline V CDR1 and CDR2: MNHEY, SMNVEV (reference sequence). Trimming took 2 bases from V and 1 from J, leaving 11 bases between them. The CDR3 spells CASSLLGRQNTEAFF. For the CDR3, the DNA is TGTGCCAGCAGTTTACTGGGACGGCAGAACACTGAAGCTTTCTTT.